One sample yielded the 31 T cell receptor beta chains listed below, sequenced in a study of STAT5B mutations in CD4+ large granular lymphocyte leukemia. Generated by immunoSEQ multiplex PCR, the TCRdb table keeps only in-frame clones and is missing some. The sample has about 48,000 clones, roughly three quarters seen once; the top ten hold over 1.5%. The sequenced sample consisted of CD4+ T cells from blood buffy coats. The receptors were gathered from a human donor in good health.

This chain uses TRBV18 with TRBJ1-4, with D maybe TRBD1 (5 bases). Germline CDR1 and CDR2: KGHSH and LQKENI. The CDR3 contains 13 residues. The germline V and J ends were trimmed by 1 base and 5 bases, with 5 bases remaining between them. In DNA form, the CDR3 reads TGTGCCAGCTCACCACAGGGGAATGAAAAACTGTTTTTT. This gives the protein CASSPQGNEKLFF.

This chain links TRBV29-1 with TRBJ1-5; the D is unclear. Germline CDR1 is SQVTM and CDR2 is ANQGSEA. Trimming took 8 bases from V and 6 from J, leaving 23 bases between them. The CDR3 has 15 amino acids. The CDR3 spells CSPNPPSEHGQPQHF. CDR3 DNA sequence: TGCAGCCCGAACCCACCGTCCGAGCACGGTCAGCCCCAGCATTTT. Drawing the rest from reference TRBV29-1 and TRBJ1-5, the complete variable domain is SAVISQKPSRDICQRGTSLTIQCQVDSQVTMMFWYRQQPGQSLTLIATANQGSEATYESGFVIDKFPISRPNLTFSTLTVSNMSPEDSSIYLCSPNPPSEHGQPQHFGDGTRLSIL.

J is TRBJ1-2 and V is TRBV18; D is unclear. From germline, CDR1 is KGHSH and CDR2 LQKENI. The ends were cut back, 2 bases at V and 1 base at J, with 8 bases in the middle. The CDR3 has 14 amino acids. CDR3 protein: CASSPSTDNYGYTF. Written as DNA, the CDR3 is TGTGCCAGCTCACCAAGTACGGATAACTATGGCTACACCTTC.

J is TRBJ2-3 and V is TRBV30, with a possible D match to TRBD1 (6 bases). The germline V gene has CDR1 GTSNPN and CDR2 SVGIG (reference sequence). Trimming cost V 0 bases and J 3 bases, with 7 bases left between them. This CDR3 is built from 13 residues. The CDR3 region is CAWSVQGTDTQYF. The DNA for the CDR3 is TGTGCCTGGAGTGTACAGGGAACAGATACGCAGTATTTT.

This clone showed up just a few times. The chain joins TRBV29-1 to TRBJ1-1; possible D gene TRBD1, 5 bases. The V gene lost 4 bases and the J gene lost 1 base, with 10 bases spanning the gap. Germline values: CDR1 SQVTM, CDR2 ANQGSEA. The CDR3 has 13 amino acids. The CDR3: CSVGRDGNTEAFF. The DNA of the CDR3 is TGCAGCGTTGGCAGGGACGGGAACACTGAAGCTTTCTTT.

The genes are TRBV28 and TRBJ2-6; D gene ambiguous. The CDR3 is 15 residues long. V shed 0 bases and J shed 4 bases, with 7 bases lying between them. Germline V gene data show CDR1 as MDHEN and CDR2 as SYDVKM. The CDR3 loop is CASSLWPPGANVLTF. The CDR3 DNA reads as TGTGCCAGCAGTTTATGGCCCCCCGGGGCCAACGTCCTGACTTTC.

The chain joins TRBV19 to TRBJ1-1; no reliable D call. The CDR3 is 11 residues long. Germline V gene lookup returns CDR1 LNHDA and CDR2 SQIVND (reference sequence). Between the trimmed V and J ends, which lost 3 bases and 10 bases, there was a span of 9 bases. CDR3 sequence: CASSIGEIAFF. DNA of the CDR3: TGTGCCAGTAGTATTGGTGAAATAGCTTTCTTT.

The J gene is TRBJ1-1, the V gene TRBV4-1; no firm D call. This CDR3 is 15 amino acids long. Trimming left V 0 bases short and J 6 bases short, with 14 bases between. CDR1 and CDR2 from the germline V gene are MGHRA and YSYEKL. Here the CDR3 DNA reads TGCGCCAGCAGCCAAGAATCTAGGGTTTTGGCTGAAGCTTTCTTT. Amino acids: CASSQESRVLAEAFF.

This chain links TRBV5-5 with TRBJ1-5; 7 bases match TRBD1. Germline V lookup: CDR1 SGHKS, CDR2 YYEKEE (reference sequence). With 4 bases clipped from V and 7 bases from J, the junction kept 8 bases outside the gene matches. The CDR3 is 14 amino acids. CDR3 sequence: CASSPDRVGQPQHF. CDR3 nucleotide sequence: TGTGCCAGCAGCCCCGACAGGGTGGGACAGCCCCAGCATTTT. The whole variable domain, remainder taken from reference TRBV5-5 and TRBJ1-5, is DAGVTQSPTHLIKTRGQQVTLRCSPISGHKSVSWYQQVLGQGPQFIFQYYEKEERGRGNFPDRFSARQFPNYSSELNVNALLLGDSALYLCASSPDRVGQPQHFGDGTRLSIL.

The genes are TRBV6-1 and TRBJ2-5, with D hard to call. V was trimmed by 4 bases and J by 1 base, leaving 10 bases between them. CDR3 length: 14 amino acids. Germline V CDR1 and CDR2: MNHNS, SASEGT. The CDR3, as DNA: TGTGCCAGCAGTGGGGAACATTTCCAAGAGACCCAGTACTTC. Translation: CASSGEHFQETQYF.

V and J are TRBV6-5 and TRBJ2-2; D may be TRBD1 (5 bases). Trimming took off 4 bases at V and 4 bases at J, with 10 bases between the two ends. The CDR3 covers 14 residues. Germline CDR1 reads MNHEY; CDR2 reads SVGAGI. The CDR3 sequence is CASSWQGSTGELFF. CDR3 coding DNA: TGTGCCAGCAGTTGGCAGGGATCCACCGGGGAGCTGTTTTTT.

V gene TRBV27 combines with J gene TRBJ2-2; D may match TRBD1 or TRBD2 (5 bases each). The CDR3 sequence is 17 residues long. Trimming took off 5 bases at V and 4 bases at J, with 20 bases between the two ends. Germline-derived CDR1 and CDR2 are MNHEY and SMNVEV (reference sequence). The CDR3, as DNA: TGTGCCAGCAGTCCAAGTATAAGGGGACGGGGCACCGGGGAGCTGTTTTTT. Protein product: CASSPSIRGRGTGELFF.

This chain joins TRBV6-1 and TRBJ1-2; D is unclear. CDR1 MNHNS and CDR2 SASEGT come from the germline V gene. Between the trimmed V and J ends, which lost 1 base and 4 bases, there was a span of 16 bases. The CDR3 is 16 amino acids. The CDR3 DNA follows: TGTGCCAGCAGTGAAGGTCCGGGCGCAATGCTCTATGGCTACACCTTC. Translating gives CASSEGPGAMLYGYTF.

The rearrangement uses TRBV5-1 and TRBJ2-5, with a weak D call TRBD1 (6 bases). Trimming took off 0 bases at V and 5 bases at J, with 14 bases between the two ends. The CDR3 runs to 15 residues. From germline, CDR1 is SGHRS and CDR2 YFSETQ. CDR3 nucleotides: TGCGCCAGCAGCTTGGCGGCAGGGGTGTTGGAGACCCAGTACTTC. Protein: CASSLAAGVLETQYF.

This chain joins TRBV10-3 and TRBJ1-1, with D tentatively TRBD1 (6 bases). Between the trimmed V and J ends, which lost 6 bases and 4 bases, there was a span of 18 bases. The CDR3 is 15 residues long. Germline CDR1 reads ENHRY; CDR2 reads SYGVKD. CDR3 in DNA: TGTGCCATCAGAGGAGAAGGGGGGGGAGGCACTGAAGCTTTCTTT. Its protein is CAIRGEGGGGTEAFF.

The CDR3 loop is CASSFTGTGVGYTF. CDR3 nucleotides: TGTGCCAGCAGCTTTACCGGGACAGGGGTGGGCTACACCTTC. The chain couples TRBV7-3 to TRBJ1-2; the match to TRBD1 covers 10 bases. CDR3 size: 14 residues. Germline V gene data show CDR1 as SGHTA and CDR2 as FQGTGA. V was clipped by 3 bases and J by 8 bases; unmatched bases: 6.

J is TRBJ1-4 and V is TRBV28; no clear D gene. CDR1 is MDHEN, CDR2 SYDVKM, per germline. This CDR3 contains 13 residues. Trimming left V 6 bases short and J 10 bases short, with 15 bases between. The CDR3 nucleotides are TGTGCCAGCAGCCCATTCAGAGACGGAAAACTGTTTTTT. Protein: CASSPFRDGKLFF.

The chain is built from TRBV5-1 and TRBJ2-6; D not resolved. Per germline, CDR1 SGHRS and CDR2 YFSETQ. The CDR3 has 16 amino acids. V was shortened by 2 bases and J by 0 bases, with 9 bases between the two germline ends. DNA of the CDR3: TGCGCCAGCAGCTTCCGGACGGACTCTGGGGCCAACGTCCTGACTTTC. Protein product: CASSFRTDSGANVLTF.

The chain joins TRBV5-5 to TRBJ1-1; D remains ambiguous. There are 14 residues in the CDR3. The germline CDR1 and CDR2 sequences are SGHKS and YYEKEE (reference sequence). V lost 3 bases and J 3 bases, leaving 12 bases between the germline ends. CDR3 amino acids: CASSWTRRDTEAFF. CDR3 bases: TGTGCCAGCAGCTGGACCCGGAGGGACACTGAAGCTTTCTTT.

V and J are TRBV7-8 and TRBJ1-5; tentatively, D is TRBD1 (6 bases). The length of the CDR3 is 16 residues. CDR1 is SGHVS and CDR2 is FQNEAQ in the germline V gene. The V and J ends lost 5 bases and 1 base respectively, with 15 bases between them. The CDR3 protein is CASSETTGLSNQPQHF. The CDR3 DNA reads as TGTGCCAGCAGCGAAACTACAGGGTTGAGCAATCAGCCCCAGCATTTT.

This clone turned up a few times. The CDR3: CASSSQDGELFF. The CDR3 DNA reads as TGTGCCAGCAGCTCTCAGGACGGGGAGCTGTTTTTT. The rearrangement links TRBV7-3 to TRBJ2-2; D is unclear. Germline CDR1 and CDR2: SGHTA and FQGTGA. The CDR3 has 12 residues. V gave up 4 bases and J gave up 7 bases, with 7 bases separating them.

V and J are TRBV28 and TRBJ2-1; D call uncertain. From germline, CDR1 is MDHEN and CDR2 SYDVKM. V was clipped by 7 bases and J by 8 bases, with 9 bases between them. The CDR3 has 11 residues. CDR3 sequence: CASTRVYEQFF. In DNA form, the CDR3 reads TGTGCCAGCACACGAGTCTATGAGCAGTTCTTC. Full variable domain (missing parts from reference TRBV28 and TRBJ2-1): DVKVTQSSRYLVKRTGEKVFLECVQDMDHENMFWYRQDPGLGLRLIYFSYDVKMKEKGDIPEGYSVSREKKERFSLILESASTNQTSMYLCASTRVYEQFFGPGTRLTVL.

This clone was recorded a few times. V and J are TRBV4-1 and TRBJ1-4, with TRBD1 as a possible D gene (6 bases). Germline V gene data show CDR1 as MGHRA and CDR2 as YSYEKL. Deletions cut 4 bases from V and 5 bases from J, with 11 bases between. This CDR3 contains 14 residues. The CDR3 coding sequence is TGCGCCAGCAGCCCTGGGCAGGGGAATGAAAAACTGTTTTTT. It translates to CASSPGQGNEKLFF.

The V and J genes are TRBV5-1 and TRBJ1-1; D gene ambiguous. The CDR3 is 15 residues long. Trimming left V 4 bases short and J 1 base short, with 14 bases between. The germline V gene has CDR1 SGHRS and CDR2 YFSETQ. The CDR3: CASSTQFGQNTEAFF. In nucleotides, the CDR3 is TGCGCCAGCAGCACCCAATTCGGGCAGAACACTGAAGCTTTCTTT.

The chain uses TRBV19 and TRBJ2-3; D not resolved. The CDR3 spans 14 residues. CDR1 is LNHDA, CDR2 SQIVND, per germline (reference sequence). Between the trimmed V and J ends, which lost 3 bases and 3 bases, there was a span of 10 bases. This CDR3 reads CASSIRVVTDTQYF. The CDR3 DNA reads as TGTGCCAGTAGTATTCGAGTAGTAACAGATACGCAGTATTTT.

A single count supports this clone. The CDR3 region has the DNA TGCGCCAGCAGCTTGGATGCAGGGAGTAATTCACCCCTCCACTTT. Its translation: CASSLDAGSNSPLHF. The chain has TRBV5-1 and TRBJ1-6; D is perhaps TRBD1 (5 bases). The V end was cut by 0 bases, the J end by 6 bases, with 10 bases between. The CDR3 runs 15 residues. Germline V gene lookup returns CDR1 SGHRS and CDR2 YFSETQ.

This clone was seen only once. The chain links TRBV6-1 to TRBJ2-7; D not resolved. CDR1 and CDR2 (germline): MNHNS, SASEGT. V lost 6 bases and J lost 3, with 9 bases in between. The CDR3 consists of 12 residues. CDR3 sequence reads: CASRDVVYEQYF. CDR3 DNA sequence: TGTGCCAGCAGGGATGTGGTCTACGAGCAGTACTTC.

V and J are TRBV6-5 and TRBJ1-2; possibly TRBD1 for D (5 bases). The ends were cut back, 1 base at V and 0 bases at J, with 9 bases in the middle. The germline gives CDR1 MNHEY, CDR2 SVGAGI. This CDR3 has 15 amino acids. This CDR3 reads CASSYYGATNYGYTF. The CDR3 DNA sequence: TGTGCCAGCAGTTACTACGGGGCAACTAACTATGGCTACACCTTC.

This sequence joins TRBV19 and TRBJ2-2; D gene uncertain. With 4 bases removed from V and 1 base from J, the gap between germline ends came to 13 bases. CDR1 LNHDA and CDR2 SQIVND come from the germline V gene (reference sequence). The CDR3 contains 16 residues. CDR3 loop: CASSKPDRWNTGELFF. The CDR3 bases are TGTGCCAGTAGTAAGCCGGACCGGTGGAACACCGGGGAGCTGTTTTTT.

In DNA form, the CDR3 reads TGTGCCAGCAGTTACGATGAAAAACTGTTTTTT. Translated, it gives CASSYDEKLFF. The V call is TRBV6-6, the J call TRBJ1-4; no definite D call. The CDR3 totals 11 residues. Between the trimmed V and J ends, which lost 2 bases and 6 bases, there was a span of 1 base. Germline CDR1 reads MNHNY; CDR2 reads SVGAGI (reference sequence).

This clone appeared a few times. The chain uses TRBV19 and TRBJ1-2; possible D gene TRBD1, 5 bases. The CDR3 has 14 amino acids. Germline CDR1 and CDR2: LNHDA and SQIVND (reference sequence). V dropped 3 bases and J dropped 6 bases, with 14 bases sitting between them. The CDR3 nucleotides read TGTGCCAGTAGTATTCGTCAGGGCGTGGATGGCTACACCTTC. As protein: CASSIRQGVDGYTF.